This T cell receptor beta chain comes out of a study of blood T cells in healthy people across ages. Regarding the study as a whole: Higher diversity, along with more naive CD4+ cells, distinguished long-lived donors from aged donors. Possibly, changes in expanded clonotypes were confounded because donor CMV status was unknown.

Then a second PCR, running about 6 to 12 cycles, was carried out with a sample-barcoded 5' primer and a J-beta primer mix. Sequencing recovered at least 2.5 million CDR3-containing paired-end reads from each sample. Each CDR3 protein is one row after TCRdb ran MiXCR on the 5' RACE reads. The sample shows 700,000 or so distinct CDR3 sequences, over 40% of them seen only once. Looked up from germline, CDR1 is SGHDT and CDR2 is YYEEEE. This CDR3 is 14 amino acids long. The ends lost 7 bases at V and 5 bases at J; junction bases unmatched: 10. On this clonotype itself: What it binds is not known.

The rearrangement uses TRBV5-6 and TRBJ2-5; the match to TRBD2 covers 8 bases. The sequence came from a man older than 75 in good health. Sequences were obtained from blood. The CDR3 region is CASDGAGGVETQYF. The CDR3 nucleotides read TGTGCCAGCGACGGGGCGGGAGGAGTGGAGACCCAGTACTTC.